Presented here are 22 T cell receptor beta chains from one specimen sequenced in a study of response to subunit inactivated influenza vaccine. TCRdb re-analysed the RT-PCR reads in MiXCR, keeping a single row per CDR3 protein. The table includes more than 450,000 distinct CDR3 sequences, approximately 7.7% detected once. The sample in question was PBMCs from blood, obtained around 2 years after vaccination. The receptors were gathered from a man between 50 and 69 years old who received an inactivated influenza vaccine.

The rearrangement links TRBV10-3 to TRBJ2-7; D call uncertain. This CDR3 is 13 amino acids long. The V end lost 3 bases, the J end lost 1 base, and 7 bases lay between the germline ends. Germline lookup yields CDR1 ENHRY and CDR2 SYGVKD. The CDR3 here is CAISESVSYEQYF. Here the CDR3 DNA reads TGTGCCATCAGTGAAAGTGTGTCCTACGAGCAGTACTTC.

The sample holds many counts of this clonotype. The rearrangement links TRBV6-5 to TRBJ2-7; D might be TRBD2 (5 bases). Germline values: CDR1 MNHEY, CDR2 SVGAGI. This CDR3 region has 15 residues. The germline V and J ends were trimmed by 0 bases and 2 bases, with 11 bases remaining between them. Here the CDR3 DNA reads TGTGCCAGCAGTTACTCGGGAGATATGGCCTACGAGCAGTACTTC. As protein: CASSYSGDMAYEQYF.

This clonotype was seen many times. The genes are TRBV5-1 and TRBJ1-1, with TRBD1 as a possible D gene (5 bases). The germline CDR1 and CDR2 sequences are SGHRS and YFSETQ. The CDR3 loop spans 12 amino acids. V gave up 4 bases and J gave up 7 bases, with 11 bases separating them. The DNA of the CDR3 is TGCGCCAGCAGCCAACCGGGGGGTGAAGCTTTCTTT. Its translation: CASSQPGGEAFF.

This clonotype appeared many times. V and J are TRBV4-3 and TRBJ1-2; D remains ambiguous. Germline CDR1 is LGHNA and CDR2 is YSLEER. The CDR3 runs to 15 residues. V gave up 0 bases and J gave up 4 bases, with 12 bases separating them. The CDR3 reads CASSQDIAGIYGYTF. The DNA of the CDR3 is TGCGCCAGCAGCCAAGATATAGCAGGCATCTATGGCTACACCTTC.

A few counts support this clonotype. The CDR3 bases are TGTGCCAGTAGTTTCATAAGCTCCTACAATGAGCAGTTCTTC. Protein: CASSFISSYNEQFF. This chain joins TRBV19 and TRBJ2-1, with unresolved D. Germline V gene lookup returns CDR1 LNHDA and CDR2 SQIVND (reference sequence). Between the trimmed V and J ends, which lost 5 bases and 0 bases, there was a span of 8 bases. This CDR3 contains 14 residues. Using reference TRBV19 and TRBJ2-1 for the parts outside the CDR3, the full variable domain is DGGITQSPKYLFRKEGQNVTLSCEQNLNHDAMYWYRQDPGQGLRLIYYSQIVNDFQKGDIAEGYSVSREKKESFPLTVTSAQKNPTAFYLCASSFISSYNEQFFGPGTRLTVL.

This clonotype was seen a handful of times. This chain uses TRBV6-2 or TRBV6-3 with TRBJ2-1; a possible D gene is TRBD2 (5 bases). CDR3 length equals 16 residues. Germline V gene data show CDR1 as MNHEY and CDR2 as SVGEGT. Trimming took off 6 bases at V and 3 bases at J, with 18 bases between the two ends. The CDR3 spells CASSLERADLYNEQFF. The CDR3 nucleotides are TGTGCCAGCAGCCTCGAGAGAGCGGACCTCTACAATGAGCAGTTCTTC.

The chain uses TRBV5-1 and TRBJ2-1; D is perhaps TRBD1 or TRBD2 (5 bases each). Germline V lookup: CDR1 SGHRS, CDR2 YFSETQ. The V end was cut by 0 bases, the J end by 12 bases, with 7 bases between. CDR3 length equals 11 residues. The CDR3 bases are TGCGCCAGCAGCTTGGAGGGACGGCAGTTCTTC. Amino acids: CASSLEGRQFF.

This clonotype came up a few times. CDR3 sequence: CASSLAGGRPYEQYF. CDR3 DNA: TGTGCCAGCAGTCTAGCGGGGGGGCGGCCCTACGAGCAGTACTTC. The chain has TRBV28 and TRBJ2-7; 12 nucleotides agree with TRBD2. The CDR3 is 15 amino acids. From germline, CDR1 is MDHEN and CDR2 SYDVKM. J lost 2 bases, V lost 5 bases, and 4 bases had no gene match.

The DNA for the CDR3 is TGCAGTGCTAGGGACGTCCGACAGGGAAGCAATCAGCCCCAGCATTTT. Translating gives CSARDVRQGSNQPQHF. The chain recombines TRBV20-1 with TRBJ1-5; 7 bases are a match to TRBD1. This CDR3 has 16 amino acids. Germline CDR1 is DFQATT and CDR2 is SNEGSKA (reference sequence). Trimming took 3 bases from V and 1 from J; bases not matched to a gene: 9.

Comment on this clonotype: A single base separates this from a much larger clone, so it may be a read error. The V gene is TRBV2, the J gene TRBJ2-2; a possible D gene is TRBD2 (5 bases). The V end was cut by 10 bases, the J end by 0 bases, with 12 bases between. Germline CDR1 and CDR2: SNHLY and FYNNEI. This CDR3 is 14 amino acids long. CDR3 bases: TGTGCCAACAAGGAGGCCTCGAACACCGGGGAGCTGTTTTTT. Translation: CANKEASNTGELFF.

This clonotype was seen repeatedly, ten times or more. The genes are TRBV12-3 or TRBV12-4 and TRBJ1-1; no reliable D call. CDR3 length equals 14 residues. Deletions cut 7 bases from V and 0 bases from J, with 12 bases between. The CDR3 DNA reads as TGTGCCAGCACCCCCGGGATCATGAACACTGAAGCTTTCTTT. Translating gives CASTPGIMNTEAFF.

This clonotype appeared a few times. The rearrangement links TRBV18 to TRBJ2-7, with 7 positions matching TRBD2. Germline loops: CDR1 KGHSH, CDR2 LQKENI. The CDR3 loop spans 15 amino acids. With V trimmed by 0 bases and J by 3 bases, 5 bases remained unmatched. CDR3 DNA: TGTGCCAGCTCACCACCGGCGGGAGCGGACTACGAGCAGTACTTC. Translation gives CASSPPAGADYEQYF. Filled out from reference TRBV18 and TRBJ2-7, the complete variable domain reads NAGVMQNPRHLVRRRGQEARLRCSPMKGHSHVYWYRQLPEEGLKFMVYLQKENIIDESGMPKERFSAEFPKEGPSILRIQQVVRGDSAAYFCASSPPAGADYEQYFGPGTRLTVT.

This clonotype appeared many times. A read error may account for a junction end that differs from germline. The chain has TRBV12-3 or TRBV12-4 and TRBJ2-7; no firm D call. The CDR3 has 13 amino acids. The CDR3 here is CASSLALSQSRFF. CDR3 DNA sequence: TGTGCCAGCAGTTTAGCGCTTAGCCAATCCCGTTTCTTC.

This clonotype was counted only a few times. The chain couples TRBV3-1 to TRBJ1-6, with D maybe TRBD1 (5 bases). This CDR3 is built from 16 residues. Germline V CDR1 and CDR2: LGHDT, YNNKEL (reference sequence). Deletions cut 0 bases from V and 7 bases from J, with 13 bases between. The CDR3 region is CASSQDPRALNSPLHF. DNA for the CDR3: TGTGCCAGCAGCCAAGATCCCAGGGCCCTAAATTCACCCCTCCACTTT.

This clonotype has more than one count but fewer than ten. The chain has TRBV15 and TRBJ2-3; TRBD2 matches 10 bases. V lost 0 bases and J lost 5; bases outside the gene matches: 11. Per the germline V gene, CDR1 is LNHNV and CDR2 is YYDKDF (reference sequence). The CDR3 contains 18 residues. CDR3 bases: TGTGCCACCAGCAGAGATCAATGGCAGCGGGGGGGCCTAGATACGCAGTATTTT. Its protein product is CATSRDQWQRGGLDTQYF.

This clonotype has only a few counts. The chain links TRBV5-1 to TRBJ2-1; a weak D match, TRBD2 (6 bases). V was cut by 4 bases and J by 4 bases, with 15 bases left in between. Looked up from germline, CDR1 is SGHRS and CDR2 is YFSETQ. The CDR3 extends over 15 amino acids. The CDR3 DNA reads as TGCGCCAGCAGCCCGACCGGGACTTTTTACAATGAGCAGTTCTTC. Its translation is CASSPTGTFYNEQFF.

This chain links TRBV6-1 with TRBJ2-7; 9 nucleotides agree with TRBD1. V lost 6 bases to trimming and J lost 3 bases; unmatched junction nucleotides: 6. The germline CDR1 and CDR2 sequences are MNHNS and SASEGT. This CDR3 has 14 residues. CDR3 DNA: TGTGCCAGCAGGAACAGGGGGCGCGTCTACGAGCAGTACTTC. Its translation: CASRNRGRVYEQYF.

The V and J genes are TRBV12-3 or TRBV12-4 and TRBJ1-2; D may be TRBD1 (6 bases). The CDR3 is made up of 14 amino acids. Trimming left V 5 bases short and J 8 bases short, with 18 bases between. This CDR3 reads CASSGGHRLSGYTF. For the CDR3, the DNA is TGTGCCAGCAGTGGGGGCCACAGGCTCTCGGGCTACACCTTC.

This clonotype has ten or more counts. This rearrangement joins TRBV29-1 to TRBJ2-3, with TRBD2 matching 7 bases. V was pared by 7 bases and J by 0 bases, with 10 bases of the junction left unmatched. Germline V CDR1 and CDR2: SQVTM, ANQGSEA. The CDR3 sequence is 15 residues long. CDR3 DNA sequence: TGCAGCGGTGGGCACGGTAGCGGGAGCACAGATACGCAGTATTTT. It is translated as CSGGHGSGSTDTQYF.

The gene calls are TRBV10-3 and TRBJ2-2; a possible D gene is TRBD2 (6 bases). V lost 3 bases and J lost 3, with 8 bases in between. The CDR3 length is 14 residues. CDR1 and CDR2 (germline): ENHRY, SYGVKD. The CDR3, as DNA: TGTGCCATCAGTGACCGGGACTACACCGGGGAGCTGTTTTTT. Amino acid sequence: CAISDRDYTGELFF.

This clonotype was seen more than once but under ten times. The rearrangement joins TRBV5-1 to TRBJ2-5, with 8 bases aligning to TRBD2. V was clipped by 3 bases and J by 5 bases; unmatched bases: 6. The CDR3 sequence is 14 residues long. Germline assignment: CDR1 SGHRS and CDR2 YFSETQ. CDR3 loop: CASSSRGGSETQYF. The CDR3 bases are TGCGCCAGCAGCTCCCGCGGGGGGTCTGAGACCCAGTACTTC.

This clonotype appeared a few times. This rearrangement joins TRBV5-6 to TRBJ2-3; perhaps TRBD2 as D (6 bases). Germline V gives CDR1 SGHDT, CDR2 YYEEEE. Trimming took 1 base from V and 6 from J, leaving 15 bases between them. This CDR3 contains 15 residues. CDR3 in amino acids: CASSLTRGQGDTQYF. The CDR3 DNA reads TGTGCCAGCAGCTTGACGCGGGGTCAAGGCGATACGCAGTATTTT.